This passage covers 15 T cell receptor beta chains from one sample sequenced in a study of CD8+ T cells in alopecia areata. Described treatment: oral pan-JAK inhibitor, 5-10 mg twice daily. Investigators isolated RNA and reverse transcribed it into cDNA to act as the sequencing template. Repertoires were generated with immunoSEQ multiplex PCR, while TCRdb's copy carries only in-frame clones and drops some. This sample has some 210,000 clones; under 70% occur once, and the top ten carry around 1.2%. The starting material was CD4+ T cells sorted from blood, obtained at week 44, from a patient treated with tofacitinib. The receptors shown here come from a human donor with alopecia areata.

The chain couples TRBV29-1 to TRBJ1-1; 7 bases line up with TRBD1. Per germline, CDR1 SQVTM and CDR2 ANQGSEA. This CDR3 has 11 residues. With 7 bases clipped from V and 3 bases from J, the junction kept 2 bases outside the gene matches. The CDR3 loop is CSGRGDTEAFF. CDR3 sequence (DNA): TGCAGCGGCAGGGGGGACACTGAAGCTTTCTTT.

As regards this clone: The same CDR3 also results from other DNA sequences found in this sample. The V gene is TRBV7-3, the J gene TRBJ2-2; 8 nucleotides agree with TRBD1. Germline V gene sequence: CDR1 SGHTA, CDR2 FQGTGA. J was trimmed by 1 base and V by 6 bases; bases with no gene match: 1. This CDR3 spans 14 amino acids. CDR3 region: CASRGTGNTGELFF. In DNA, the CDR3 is TGTGCCAGCAGAGGGACAGGGAACACCGGGGAGCTGTTTTTT.

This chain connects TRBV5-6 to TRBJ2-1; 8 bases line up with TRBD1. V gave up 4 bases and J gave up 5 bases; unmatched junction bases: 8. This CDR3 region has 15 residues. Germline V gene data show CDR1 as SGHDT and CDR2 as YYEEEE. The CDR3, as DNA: TGTGCCAGCAGCGCCCGGGACAGGCTTAACAATGAGCAGTTCTTC. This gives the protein CASSARDRLNNEQFF.

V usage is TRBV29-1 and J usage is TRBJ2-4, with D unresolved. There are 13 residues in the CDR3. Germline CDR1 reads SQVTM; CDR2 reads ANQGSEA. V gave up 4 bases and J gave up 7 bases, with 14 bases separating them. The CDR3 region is CSVVGLGENIQYF. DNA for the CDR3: TGCAGCGTTGTCGGTCTAGGCGAGAACATTCAGTACTTC.

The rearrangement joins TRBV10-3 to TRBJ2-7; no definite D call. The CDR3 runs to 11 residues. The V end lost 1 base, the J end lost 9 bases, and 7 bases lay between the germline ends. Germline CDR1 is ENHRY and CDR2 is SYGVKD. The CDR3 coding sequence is TGTGCCATCAGTGAGTTTGGAAGGCAGTACTTC. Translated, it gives CAISEFGRQYF.

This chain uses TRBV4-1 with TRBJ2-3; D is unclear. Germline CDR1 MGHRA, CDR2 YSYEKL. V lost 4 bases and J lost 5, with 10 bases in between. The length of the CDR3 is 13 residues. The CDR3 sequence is CASSRREVDTQYF. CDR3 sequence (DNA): TGCGCCAGCAGCCGAAGAGAGGTAGATACGCAGTATTTT.

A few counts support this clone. The CDR3 DNA follows: TGTGCCAGCAGCCAAGATCCACGCTCACCCCTCCACTTT. This codes for CASSQDPRSPLHF. The rearrangement links TRBV14 to TRBJ1-6; D not resolved. Germline CDR1 reads SGHDN; CDR2 reads FVKESK. The CDR3 is 13 amino acids. Trimming cost V 0 bases and J 10 bases, with 7 bases left between them.

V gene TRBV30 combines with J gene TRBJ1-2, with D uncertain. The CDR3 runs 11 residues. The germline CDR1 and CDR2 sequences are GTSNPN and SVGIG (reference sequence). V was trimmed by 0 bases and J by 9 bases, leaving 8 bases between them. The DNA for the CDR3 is TGTGCCTGGAGTGTAGGGCAGCGCTACACCTTC. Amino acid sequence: CAWSVGQRYTF.

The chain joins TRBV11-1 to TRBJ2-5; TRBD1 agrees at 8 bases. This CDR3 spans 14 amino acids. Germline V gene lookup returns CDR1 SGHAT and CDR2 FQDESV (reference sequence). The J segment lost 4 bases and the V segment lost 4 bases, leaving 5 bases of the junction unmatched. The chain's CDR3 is CASSSHRGVETQYF. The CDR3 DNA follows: TGTGCCAGCAGCTCGCACAGGGGGGTAGAGACCCAGTACTTC.

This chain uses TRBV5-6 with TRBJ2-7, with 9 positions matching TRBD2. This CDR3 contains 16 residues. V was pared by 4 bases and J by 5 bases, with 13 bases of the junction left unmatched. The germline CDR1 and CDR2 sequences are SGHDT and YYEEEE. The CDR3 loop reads CASSAPRRGGLHEQYF. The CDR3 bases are TGTGCCAGCAGCGCCCCTAGGCGGGGGGGCCTCCACGAGCAGTACTTC. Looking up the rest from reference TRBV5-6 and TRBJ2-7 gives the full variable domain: DAGVTQSPTHLIKTRGQQVTLRCSPKSGHDTVSWYQQALGQGPQFIFQYYEEEERQRGNFPDRFSGHQFPNYSSELNVNALLLGDSALYLCASSAPRRGGLHEQYFGPGTRLTVT.

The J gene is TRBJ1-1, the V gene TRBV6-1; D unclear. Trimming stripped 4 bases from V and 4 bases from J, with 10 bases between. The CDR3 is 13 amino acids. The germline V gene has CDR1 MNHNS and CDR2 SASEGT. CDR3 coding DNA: TGTGCCAGCAGTGCGGAGTGGACCACTGAAGCTTTCTTT. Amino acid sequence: CASSAEWTTEAFF.

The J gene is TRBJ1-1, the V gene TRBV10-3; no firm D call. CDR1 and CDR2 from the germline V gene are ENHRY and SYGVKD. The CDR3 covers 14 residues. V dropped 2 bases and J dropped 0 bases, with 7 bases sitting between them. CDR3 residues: CAISEEVMNTEAFF. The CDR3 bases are TGTGCCATCAGTGAGGAAGTCATGAACACTGAAGCTTTCTTT.

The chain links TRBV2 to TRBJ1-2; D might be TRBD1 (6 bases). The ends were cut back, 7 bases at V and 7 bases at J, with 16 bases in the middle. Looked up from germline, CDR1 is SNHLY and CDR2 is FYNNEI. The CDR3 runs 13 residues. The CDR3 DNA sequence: TGTGCCAGCACCCTGGACAGCGGGAGTGGCTACACCTTC. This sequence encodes CASTLDSGSGYTF.

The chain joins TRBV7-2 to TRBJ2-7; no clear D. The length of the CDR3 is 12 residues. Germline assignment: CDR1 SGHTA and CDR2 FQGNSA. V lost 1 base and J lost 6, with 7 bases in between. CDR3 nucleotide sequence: TGTGCCAGCAGCTTAGATGCTGGCGAGCAGTACTTC. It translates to CASSLDAGEQYF.

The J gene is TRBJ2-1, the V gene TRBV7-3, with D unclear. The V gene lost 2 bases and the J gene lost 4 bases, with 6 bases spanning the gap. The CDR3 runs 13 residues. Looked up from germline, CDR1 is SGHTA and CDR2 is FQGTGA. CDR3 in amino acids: CASSLYGYNEQFF. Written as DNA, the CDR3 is TGTGCCAGCAGCTTATACGGGTACAATGAGCAGTTCTTC.